This T cell receptor (beta chain) was documented in a study of T cells in Graves' hyperthyroidism and ophthalmopathy. Study context: Blood was drawn when the patient was first diagnosed and still untreated. Study results and limitations: Stable hyperthyroidism and ophthalmopathy were separated using 13 V-J signatures.

Authors of the study amplified TCR beta CDR3 regions from RNA transcripts. The HTBI primer set served for first-round RT-PCR of the TCR CDR3. Each CDR3 protein gets one entry after TCRdb re-called the multiplex PCR reads with MiXCR. The data show approximately 400,000 distinct CDR3 sequences, with around an eighth seen just once and 28% held by the top ten. PBMCs came from 9 to 10 ml fresh peripheral blood. V was trimmed by 1 base and J by 1 base, leaving 7 bases between them. The CDR3 is 14 amino acids. This clonotype was detected ten times or more. As yet, its antigen is unknown. Sequenced input: blood. The V gene is TRBV12-3 or TRBV12-4, the J gene TRBJ1-1; D remains ambiguous. The receptor's source is a man aged 50 to 60 with Graves' ophthalmopathy. The CDR3 DNA sequence: TGTGCCAGCAGTTTAGTCGCGGCGAACACTGAAGCTTTCTTT. Its translation is CASSLVAANTEAFF.